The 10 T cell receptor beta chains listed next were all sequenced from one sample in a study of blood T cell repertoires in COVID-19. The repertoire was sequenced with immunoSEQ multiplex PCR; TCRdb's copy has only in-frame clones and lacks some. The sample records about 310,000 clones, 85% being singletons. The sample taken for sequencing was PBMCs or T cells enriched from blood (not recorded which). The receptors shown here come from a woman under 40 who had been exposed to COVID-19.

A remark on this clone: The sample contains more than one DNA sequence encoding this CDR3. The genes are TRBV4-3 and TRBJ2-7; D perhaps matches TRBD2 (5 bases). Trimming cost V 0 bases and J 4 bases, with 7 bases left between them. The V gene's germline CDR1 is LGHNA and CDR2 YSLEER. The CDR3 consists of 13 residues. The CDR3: CASSQDRGYEQYF. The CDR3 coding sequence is TGCGCCAGCAGCCAAGATAGAGGGTACGAGCAGTACTTC.

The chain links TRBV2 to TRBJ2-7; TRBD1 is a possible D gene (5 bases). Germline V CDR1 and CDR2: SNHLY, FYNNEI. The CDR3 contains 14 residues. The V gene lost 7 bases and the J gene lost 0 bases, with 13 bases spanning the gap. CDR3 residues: CASTRQGSSYEQYF. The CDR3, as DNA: TGTGCCAGCACACGGCAGGGAAGCTCCTACGAGCAGTACTTC. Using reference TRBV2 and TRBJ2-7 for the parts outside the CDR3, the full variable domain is EPEVTQTPSHQVTQMGQEVILRCVPISNHLYFYWYRQILGQKVEFLVSFYNNEISEKSEIFDDQFSVERPDGSNFTLKIRSTKLEDSAMYFCASTRQGSSYEQYFGPGTRLTVT.

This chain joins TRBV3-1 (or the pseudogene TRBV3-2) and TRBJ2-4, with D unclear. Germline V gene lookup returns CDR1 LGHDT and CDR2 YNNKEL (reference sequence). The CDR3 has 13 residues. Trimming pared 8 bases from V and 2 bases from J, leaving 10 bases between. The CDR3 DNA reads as TGTGCCAGCCTAGACTCGTCCAAAAACATTCAGTACTTC. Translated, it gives CASLDSSKNIQYF.

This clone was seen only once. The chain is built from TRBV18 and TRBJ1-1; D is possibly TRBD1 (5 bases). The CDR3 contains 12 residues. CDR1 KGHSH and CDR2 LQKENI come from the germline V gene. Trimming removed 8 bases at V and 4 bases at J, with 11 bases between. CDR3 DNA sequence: TGTGCCAGCCAGACCGGGGGCACTGAAGCTTTCTTT. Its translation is CASQTGGTEAFF.

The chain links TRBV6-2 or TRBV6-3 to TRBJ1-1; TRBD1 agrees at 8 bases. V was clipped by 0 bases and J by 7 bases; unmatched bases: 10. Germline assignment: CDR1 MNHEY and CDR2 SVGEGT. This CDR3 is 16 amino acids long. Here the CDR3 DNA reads TGTGCCAGCAGTTACTCGAGAGGGACAGGAAAAATTGAAGCTTTCTTT. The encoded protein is CASSYSRGTGKIEAFF.

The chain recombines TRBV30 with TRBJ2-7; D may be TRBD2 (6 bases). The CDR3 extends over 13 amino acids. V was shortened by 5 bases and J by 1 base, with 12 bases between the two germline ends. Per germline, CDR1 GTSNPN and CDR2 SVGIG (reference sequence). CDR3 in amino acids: CAWGHGTSYEQYF. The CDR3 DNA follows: TGTGCCTGGGGGCACGGGACTTCCTACGAGCAGTACTTC. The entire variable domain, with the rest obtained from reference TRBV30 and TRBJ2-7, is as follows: SQTIHQWPATLVQPVGSPLSLECTVEGTSNPNLYWYRQAAGRGLQLLFYSVGIGQISSEVPQNLSASRPQDRQFILSSKKLLLSDSGFYLCAWGHGTSYEQYFGPGTRLTVT.

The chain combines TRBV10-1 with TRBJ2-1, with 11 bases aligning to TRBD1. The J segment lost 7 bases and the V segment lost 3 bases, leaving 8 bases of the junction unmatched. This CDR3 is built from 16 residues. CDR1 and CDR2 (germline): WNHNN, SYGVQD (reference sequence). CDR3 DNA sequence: TGCGCCAGCAGTGATACCGGGACAGGGGGTAGGAATGAGCAGTTCTTC. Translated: CASSDTGTGGRNEQFF.

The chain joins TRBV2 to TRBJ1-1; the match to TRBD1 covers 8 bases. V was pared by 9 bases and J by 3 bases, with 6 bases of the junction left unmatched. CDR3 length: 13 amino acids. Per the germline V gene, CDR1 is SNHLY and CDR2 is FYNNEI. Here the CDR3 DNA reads TGTGCCAGTGGGCAGGGGGCTTACACTGAAGCTTTCTTT. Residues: CASGQGAYTEAFF.

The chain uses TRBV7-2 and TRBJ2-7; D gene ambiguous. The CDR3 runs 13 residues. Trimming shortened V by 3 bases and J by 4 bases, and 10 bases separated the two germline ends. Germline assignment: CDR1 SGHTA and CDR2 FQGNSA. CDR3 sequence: CASSLSRSYEQYF. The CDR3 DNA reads TGTGCCAGCAGCTTGTCACGGAGTTACGAGCAGTACTTC.

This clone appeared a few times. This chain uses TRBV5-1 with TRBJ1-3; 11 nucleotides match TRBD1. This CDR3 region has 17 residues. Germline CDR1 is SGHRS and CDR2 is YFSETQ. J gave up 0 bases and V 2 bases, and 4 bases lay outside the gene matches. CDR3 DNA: TGCGCCAGCAGCTTCGGACAGGGGGCGAGCTCTGGAAACACCATATATTTT. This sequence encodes CASSFGQGASSGNTIYF.